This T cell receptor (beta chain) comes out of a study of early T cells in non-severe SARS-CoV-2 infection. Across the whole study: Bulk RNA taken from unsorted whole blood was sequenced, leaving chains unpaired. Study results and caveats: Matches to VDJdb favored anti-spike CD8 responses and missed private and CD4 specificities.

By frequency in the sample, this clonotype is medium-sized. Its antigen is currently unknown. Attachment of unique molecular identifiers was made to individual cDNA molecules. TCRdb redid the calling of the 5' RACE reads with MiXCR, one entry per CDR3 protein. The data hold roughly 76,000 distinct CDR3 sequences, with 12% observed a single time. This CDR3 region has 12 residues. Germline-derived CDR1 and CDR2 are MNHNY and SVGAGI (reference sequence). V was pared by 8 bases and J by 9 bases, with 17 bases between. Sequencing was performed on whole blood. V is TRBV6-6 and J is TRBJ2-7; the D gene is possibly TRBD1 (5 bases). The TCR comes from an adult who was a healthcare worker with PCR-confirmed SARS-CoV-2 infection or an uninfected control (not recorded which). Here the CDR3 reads CASAHPRQGQYF. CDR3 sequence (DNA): TGTGCCAGCGCCCACCCCCGTCAGGGGCAGTACTTC.